Below are 5 T cell receptor beta chains sequenced from a single sample in a study of cytomegalovirus exposure and HLA in healthy donors. The PCR was carried out with 60 Vbeta primers and 13 Jbeta primers. Clones were sequenced by immunoSEQ multiplex PCR, and TCRdb holds only the in-frame ones, with some missing. The sample lists approximately 77,000 clones; around 78% were seen once. Sample: PBMCs. All receptors derive from a man between 35 and 55 years old in good health and CMV-seronegative.

V usage is TRBV28 and J usage is TRBJ2-3; 8 bases map to TRBD2. CDR3 length equals 15 residues. The germline V gene encodes CDR1 MDHEN and CDR2 SYDVKM. V lost 6 bases, J lost 4 bases, and 9 bases stayed unmatched. Written as DNA, the CDR3 is TGTGCCAGCAGGGGAGGGCGGGAGGAGGCAGATACGCAGTATTTT. This translates into CASRGGREEADTQYF.

The chain joins TRBV9 to TRBJ1-1, with D maybe TRBD1 (6 bases). This CDR3 has 13 residues. Per the germline V gene, CDR1 is SGDLS and CDR2 is YYNGEE. Trimming removed 4 bases at V and 1 base at J, with 8 bases between. CDR3 loop: CASSQTGNTEAFF. The CDR3 DNA sequence: TGTGCCAGCAGCCAGACAGGGAACACTGAAGCTTTCTTT. Using reference TRBV9 and TRBJ1-1 for the parts outside the CDR3, the full variable domain is DSGVTQTPKHLITATGQRVTLRCSPRSGDLSVYWYQQSLDQGLQFLIQYYNGEERAKGNILERFSAQQFPDLHSELNLSSLELGDSALYFCASSQTGNTEAFFGQGTRLTVV.

This chain connects TRBV4-2 to TRBJ2-2, with D possibly being TRBD2 (6 bases). Trimming cost V 3 bases and J 1 base, with 12 bases left between them. This CDR3 has 16 residues. In germline, CDR1 is LGHNA, CDR2 YNFKEQ. CDR3 nucleotide sequence: TGTGCCAGCAGCCACCGAACAGCGGGGAACACCGGGGAGCTGTTTTTT. Translation gives CASSHRTAGNTGELFF.

The CDR3 DNA follows: TGTGCCAGCAGTTCCCGGGGGTCAGGGACTAATGAAAAACTGTTTTTT. Protein: CASSSRGSGTNEKLFF. The chain links TRBV28 to TRBJ1-4, with a possible D match to TRBD1 (5 bases). The CDR3 runs to 16 residues. In germline, CDR1 is MDHEN, CDR2 SYDVKM. V gave up 4 bases and J gave up 2 bases, with 14 bases separating them.

This clone was observed a few times. The genes are TRBV6-1 and TRBJ2-1; 7 positions match TRBD1. CDR1 and CDR2 (germline): MNHNS, SASEGT. V trimming: 6 bases; J trimming: 4 bases; junction bases outside the gene matches: 6. There are 14 residues in the CDR3. CDR3 in amino acids: CASSPGQDYNEQFF. The CDR3, as DNA: TGTGCCAGCAGCCCCGGACAGGATTACAATGAGCAGTTCTTC.